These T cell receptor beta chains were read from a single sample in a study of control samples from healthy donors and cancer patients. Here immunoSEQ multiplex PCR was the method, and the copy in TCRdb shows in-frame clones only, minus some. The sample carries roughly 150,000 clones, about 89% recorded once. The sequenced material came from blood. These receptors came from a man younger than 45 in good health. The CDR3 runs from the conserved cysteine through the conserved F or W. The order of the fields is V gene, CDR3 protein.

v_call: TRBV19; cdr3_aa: CASSIGGTSGSTDTQYF
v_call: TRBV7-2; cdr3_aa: CASSFDFSYEQYF
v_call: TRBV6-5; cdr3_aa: CASRFKARMQPQHF
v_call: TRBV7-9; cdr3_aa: CASSRDRESYEQYF
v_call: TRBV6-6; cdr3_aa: CASSYSKGVRGTEAFF
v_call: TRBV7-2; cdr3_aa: CASSEEQGAFYGYTF
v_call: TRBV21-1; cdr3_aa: CASSKEQGLSGNTIYF
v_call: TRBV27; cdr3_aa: CASSLHRSGTEAFF
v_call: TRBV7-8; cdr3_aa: CASSSRGGREQYF
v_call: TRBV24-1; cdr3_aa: CATSDSSGANSYEQYF
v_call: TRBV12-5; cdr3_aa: CASGTALNTEAFF
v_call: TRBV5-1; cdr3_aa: CASSLEGAIPWETQYF
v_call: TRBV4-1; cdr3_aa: CASSEIDRGGTGELFF
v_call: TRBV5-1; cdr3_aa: CASSLGPLGNIQYF